This is a list of T cell receptor beta chains from one sample in a study of read filtering for tumor transcriptome and immune sequencing. A single record per CDR3 protein comes from TCRdb applying MiXCR to the reads. The table includes 39,000 or so distinct CDR3 sequences, 13% detected once. The material sequenced was a population of CD138-negative cells sorted from bone marrow. These receptors all stem from a donor aged 40 or older with multiple myeloma. CDR3s include the opening cysteine and the closing phenylalanine or tryptophan. Fields, in order: J gene, clone size, D gene, V gene, CDR3 DNA, CDR3 protein. The D gene is left open where the match is weak. Only part of the rows carry a size: once, few, many, or a class if the clone is expanded.

J: TRBJ1-2; size: many; D: TRBD1; V: TRBV7-9; DNA: TGTGCCAGCAGCTCCCGGGACAGGGCCTCTAACTATGGCTACACCTTC; CDR3: CASSSRDRASNYGYTF
J: TRBJ1-2; size: .; D: TRBD1; V: TRBV4-1; DNA: TGCGCCAGCAGCCACAATACCGGGACAGCAAACAGCTACACCTTC; CDR3: CASSHNTGTANSYTF
J: TRBJ2-1; size: many; D: .; V: TRBV6-4; DNA: TGTGCCAGCAGTGAACAGAATGAGCAGTTCTTC; CDR3: CASSEQNEQFF
J: TRBJ2-5; size: many; D: .; V: TRBV28; DNA: TGTGCCAGCAGCGGGGCAGGCCTCCAAGAGACCCAGTACTTC; CDR3: CASSGAGLQETQYF
J: TRBJ2-1; size: once; D: .; V: TRBV7-9; DNA: TGTGCCAGCAGCTTAGGGGCCAACAATGAGCAGTTCTTC; CDR3: CASSLGANNEQFF
J: TRBJ2-1; size: many; D: .; V: TRBV7-9; DNA: TGTGCCAGCAGCTTACTCGCAGGGAATGAGCAGTTCTTC; CDR3: CASSLLAGNEQFF
J: TRBJ2-7; size: .; D: TRBD2; V: TRBV5-6; DNA: TGTGCCAGCAGCTTAACTAGCGGATACTACGAGCAGTACTTC; CDR3: CASSLTSGYYEQYF
J: TRBJ2-1; size: many; D: TRBD2; V: TRBV19; DNA: TGTGCCAGTAGTATGGGGCGGGACTACCCTTTTGGTGAGCAGTTCTTC; CDR3: CASSMGRDYPFGEQFF
J: TRBJ2-1; size: many; D: .; V: TRBV18; DNA: TGTGCCAGCTCACCAAGGACGCTTAATCTCGGCAATGAGCAGTTCTTC; CDR3: CASSPRTLNLGNEQFF
J: TRBJ2-1; size: medium-sized; D: TRBD2; V: TRBV6-5; DNA: TGTGCCAGCAGTTTCTCTAGCGGGACCCTTTACAATGAGCAGTTCTTC; CDR3: CASSFSSGTLYNEQFF
J: TRBJ2-2; size: few; D: .; V: TRBV29-1; DNA: TGCAGCGTTTCGGGGGACTCGAGCACCGGGGAGCTGTTTTTT; CDR3: CSVSGDSSTGELFF
J: TRBJ2-7; size: many; D: .; V: TRBV7-2; DNA: TGTGCCAGCAGCGCCGGGGTAGGGGTGCGGCAGTACTTC; CDR3: CASSAGVGVRQYF
J: TRBJ2-7; size: many; D: .; V: TRBV4-2; DNA: TGTGCCAGCAGCCAAGTAACGCGGGGAACCCCTTCCTACGAGCAGTACTTC; CDR3: CASSQVTRGTPSYEQYF
J: TRBJ2-1; size: many; D: .; V: TRBV2; DNA: TGTGCCAGCAAGGAGGACACGAGCTCCTACAATGAGCAGTTCTTC; CDR3: CASKEDTSSYNEQFF
J: TRBJ1-1; size: many; D: TRBD1; V: TRBV29-1; DNA: TGCAGCGTTCAGGGGGTCTACACTGAAGCTTTCTTT; CDR3: CSVQGVYTEAFF
J: TRBJ1-1; size: few; D: .; V: TRBV5-1; DNA: TGCGCCAGCACCATTGGGGGGCTGAACACTGAAGCTTTCTTT; CDR3: CASTIGGLNTEAFF